Below are 25 T cell receptor beta chains sequenced from a single sample in a study of T cell responses to AZD1222 COVID-19 vaccine. Libraries were prepared by immunoSEQ multiplex PCR; TCRdb keeps only in-frame clonotypes and omits some of them. This table has 250,000 to 300,000 clones, 85% to 95% appearing once. The sample here was peripheral blood, taken 28 days after the second AZD1222 dose. Source of these receptors: an adult who received the AZD1222 COVID-19 vaccine.

The V and J genes are TRBV10-3 and TRBJ1-2; D remains ambiguous. The CDR3 is 12 residues long. Trimming shortened V by 2 bases and J by 7 bases, and 8 bases separated the two germline ends. Germline CDR1 reads ENHRY; CDR2 reads SYGVKD. CDR3 loop: CAISEREPGYTF. As DNA, the CDR3 is TGTGCCATCAGTGAGCGAGAACCTGGCTACACCTTC.

This rearrangement joins TRBV12-3 or TRBV12-4 to TRBJ1-1; D is possibly TRBD1 (5 bases). The CDR3 is 12 amino acids. V lost 8 bases and J lost 4, with 11 bases in between. In DNA, the CDR3 is TGTGCCAGCCGTTCAGGGTTCACTGAAGCTTTCTTT. Amino acids: CASRSGFTEAFF.

The chain carries TRBV28 and TRBJ1-1, with D unclear. The CDR3 sequence is 11 residues long. The germline V gene encodes CDR1 MDHEN and CDR2 SYDVKM. Trimming removed 1 base at V and 3 bases at J, with 0 bases between. The CDR3, as DNA: TGTGCCAGCAGTTTATACACTGAAGCTTTCTTT. Protein product: CASSLYTEAFF.

This chain links TRBV12-3 or TRBV12-4 with TRBJ2-2, with unresolved D. The CDR3 is 12 amino acids. The germline V and J ends were trimmed by 3 bases and 6 bases, with 5 bases remaining between them. Here the CDR3 DNA reads TGTGCCAGCAGTTTCTATCCCGGGGAGCTGTTTTTT. Translation: CASSFYPGELFF.

In this sample, this clone turned up once. The genes are TRBV28 and TRBJ1-1, with D hard to call. Germline CDR1 reads MDHEN; CDR2 reads SYDVKM. CDR3 length: 15 amino acids. V was pared by 6 bases and J by 1 base, with 15 bases between. DNA for the CDR3: TGTGCCAGCAGCCCTCGGACGGGAAAGAACACTGAAGCTTTCTTT. Amino acids: CASSPRTGKNTEAFF.

The chain couples TRBV7-9 to TRBJ2-3; 7 nucleotides line up with TRBD2. CDR3 size: 17 residues. V shed 1 base, J shed 2 bases, and the junction held 9 bases outside the gene matches. Germline CDR1 is SEHNR and CDR2 is FQNEAQ (reference sequence). CDR3 loop: CASSLGRLAIVTDTQYF. The CDR3 nucleotides read TGTGCCAGCAGCTTAGGAAGACTAGCCATTGTCACAGATACGCAGTATTTT.

The chain links TRBV5-5 to TRBJ1-2; D ambiguous. Trimming removed 4 bases at V and 4 bases at J, with 14 bases between. CDR1 and CDR2 (germline): SGHKS, YYEKEE (reference sequence). There are 14 residues in the CDR3. The CDR3: CASSPGPLSYGYTF. In DNA form, the CDR3 reads TGTGCCAGCAGCCCCGGGCCTCTTTCCTATGGCTACACCTTC.

The chain is built from TRBV5-4 and TRBJ2-7, with 12 positions matching TRBD2. In germline, CDR1 is SGHNT, CDR2 YYREEE (reference sequence). CDR3 length equals 15 residues. The V gene end was trimmed by 3 bases and the J gene end by 1 base; junction bases not matched to a gene: 2. The CDR3 region has the DNA TGTGCCAGCAGCTCGGGACTAGCGGGTTCCTACGAGCAGTACTTC. Translated: CASSSGLAGSYEQYF.

V and J are TRBV3-1 (or the pseudogene TRBV3-2) and TRBJ2-1; 15 positions match TRBD2. Per the germline V gene, CDR1 is LGHDT and CDR2 is YNNKEL (reference sequence). Trimming cost V 8 bases and J 1 base; bases outside gene matches: 6. The CDR3 loop spans 17 amino acids. The CDR3 spells CASEGLAGGRSYNEQFF. The DNA of the CDR3 is TGTGCCAGCGAGGGACTAGCGGGGGGAAGGTCCTACAATGAGCAGTTCTTC.

The rearrangement uses TRBV4-3 and TRBJ2-6; TRBD2 aligns across 8 bases. Per the germline V gene, CDR1 is LGHNA and CDR2 is YSLEER. The CDR3 extends over 16 amino acids. V lost 5 bases and J lost 0; bases outside the gene matches: 3. In DNA, the CDR3 is TGCGCCAGCAGCAAAGCGGGGGTCTCTGGGGCCAACGTCCTGACTTTC. This translates into CASSKAGVSGANVLTF.

This rearrangement joins TRBV28 to TRBJ1-5, with 9 bases aligning to TRBD1. The germline CDR1 and CDR2 sequences are MDHEN and SYDVKM. The CDR3 is 15 residues long. V lost 3 bases and J lost 3; bases outside the gene matches: 3. The CDR3 here is CASSLGQGHNQPQHF. CDR3 nucleotide sequence: TGTGCCAGCAGTTTGGGACAGGGACACAATCAGCCCCAGCATTTT.

The chain uses TRBV6-1 and TRBJ2-7; possible D gene TRBD1, 6 bases. This CDR3 has 15 residues. Germline loops: CDR1 MNHNS, CDR2 SASEGT. V shed 1 base and J shed 4 bases, with 14 bases lying between them. CDR3 amino acids: CASSEVGGRGYEQYF. In DNA form, the CDR3 reads TGTGCCAGCAGTGAAGTTGGTGGCAGGGGTTACGAGCAGTACTTC.

The gene calls are TRBV5-4 and TRBJ1-4; no clear D. The length of the CDR3 is 14 residues. Trimming removed 4 bases from V and 4 bases from J, with 11 bases in between. The germline gives CDR1 SGHNT, CDR2 YYREEE (reference sequence). CDR3 loop: CASSRPEFNEKLFF. CDR3 sequence (DNA): TGTGCCAGCAGCCGTCCTGAATTTAATGAAAAACTGTTTTTT.

The chain carries TRBV19 and TRBJ2-7; tentatively, D is TRBD2 (5 bases). V dropped 3 bases and J dropped 2 bases, with 11 bases sitting between them. The CDR3 runs to 14 residues. Germline CDR1 is LNHDA and CDR2 is SQIVND (reference sequence). The CDR3 bases are TGTGCCAGTAGTATGTTCGAGGGAACCTACGAGCAGTACTTC. Its translation is CASSMFEGTYEQYF.

DNA of the CDR3: TGTGCCAGCAGCTCGCCGGGACAGCCCTATGGCTACACCTTC. Residues: CASSSPGQPYGYTF. The rearrangement uses TRBV5-5 and TRBJ1-2; 7 bases match TRBD1. With 3 bases clipped from V and 4 bases from J, the junction kept 6 bases outside the gene matches. CDR1 is SGHKS and CDR2 is YYEKEE in the germline V gene (reference sequence). The CDR3 has 14 amino acids.

This rearrangement joins TRBV13 to TRBJ1-2; tentatively, D is TRBD1 (6 bases). CDR1 is PRHDT and CDR2 is FYEKMQ in the germline V gene (reference sequence). CDR3 length: 13 amino acids. Trimming cost V 5 bases and J 4 bases, with 11 bases left between them. CDR3 DNA sequence: TGTGCCAGCAGCCCTCGGACAGCCTATGGCTACACCTTC. This gives the protein CASSPRTAYGYTF.

This clone was detected only once. The chain has TRBV4-2 and TRBJ1-3, with 9 positions matching TRBD1. J lost 8 bases, V lost 0 bases, and 5 bases had no gene match. The length of the CDR3 is 15 residues. Looked up from germline, CDR1 is LGHNA and CDR2 is YNFKEQ. The CDR3 protein is CASSQDRTGVDTIYF. The CDR3 DNA is TGTGCCAGCAGCCAAGACCGGACAGGGGTGGACACCATATATTTT.

The rearrangement links TRBV25-1 to TRBJ2-1; TRBD2 agrees at 8 bases. Unmatched junction bases numbered 6, after V lost 3 bases and J lost 5 bases. The CDR3 loop spans 15 amino acids. Germline V gene lookup returns CDR1 MGHDK and CDR2 SYGVNS. For the CDR3, the DNA is TGTGCCAGCAGTGACGGACGAGCGGGGGACAATGAGCAGTTCTTC. Translated, it gives CASSDGRAGDNEQFF.

V gene TRBV30 combines with J gene TRBJ1-5, with D perhaps matching TRBD1 (6 bases). This CDR3 is built from 13 residues. Germline CDR1 GTSNPN, CDR2 SVGIG (reference sequence). V lost 2 bases, J lost 2 bases, and 7 bases lay in between. The CDR3, as DNA: TGTGCCTGGAGTCAGGGGCGCAATCAGCCCCAGCATTTT. It codes for CAWSQGRNQPQHF.

The chain is built from TRBV27 and TRBJ1-4; D is unresolved. In germline, CDR1 is MNHEY, CDR2 SMNVEV (reference sequence). V lost 0 bases to trimming and J lost 8 bases, with 13 bases between them. The CDR3 has 15 residues. The CDR3 sequence: CASSLSGPGREKLFF. For the CDR3, the DNA is TGTGCCAGCAGTTTATCGGGCCCGGGGAGGGAAAAACTGTTTTTT.

The chain carries TRBV11-2 and TRBJ2-3; D might be TRBD1 (7 bases). There are 18 residues in the CDR3. CDR1 is SGHAT and CDR2 is FQNNGV in the germline V gene. V dropped 2 bases and J dropped 1 base, with 19 bases sitting between them. Written as DNA, the CDR3 is TGTGCCAGCAGCTTAAGGGGGGCGGGACAGCCTGGCACAGATACGCAGTATTTT. It yields the protein CASSLRGAGQPGTDTQYF.

V gene TRBV3-1 (or the pseudogene TRBV3-2) combines with J gene TRBJ1-3; D remains ambiguous. Germline loops: CDR1 LGHDT, CDR2 YNNKEL (reference sequence). Trimming stripped 0 bases from V and 2 bases from J, with 14 bases between. This CDR3 comprises 17 residues. Here the CDR3 reads CASSQDAGDHAGNTIYF. As DNA, the CDR3 is TGTGCCAGCAGCCAAGATGCGGGCGACCATGCTGGAAACACCATATATTTT.

The chain recombines TRBV3-1 (or the pseudogene TRBV3-2) with TRBJ1-5; D possibly corresponds to TRBD1 (5 bases). From germline, CDR1 is LGHDT and CDR2 YNNKEL (reference sequence). V shed 6 bases and J shed 9 bases, with 15 bases lying between them. The length of the CDR3 is 13 residues. The chain's CDR3 is CASSFRVQGPQHF. The CDR3 coding sequence is TGTGCCAGCAGTTTTAGGGTGCAGGGGCCCCAGCATTTT.

This chain connects TRBV6-5 to TRBJ2-1; TRBD1 agrees at 8 bases. Germline CDR1 reads MNHEY; CDR2 reads SVGAGI. The CDR3 has 15 amino acids. After removal of 5 bases from V and 4 bases from J, the junction contained 7 bases not matched to a gene. The CDR3: CASSTGTGHYNEQFF. CDR3 sequence (DNA): TGTGCCAGCAGTACCGGGACAGGACATTACAATGAGCAGTTCTTC.

J is TRBJ1-1 and V is TRBV14; no clear D. The CDR3 runs 15 residues. Germline CDR1 is SGHDN and CDR2 is FVKESK. Trimming pared 4 bases from V and 1 base from J, leaving 13 bases between. The CDR3 DNA follows: TGTGCCAGCAGCCTAGAACTGGGCCGGAACACTGAAGCTTTCTTT. This codes for CASSLELGRNTEAFF.